Included here is one T cell receptor beta chain sequence, with context. This could be a read error, since a much larger clone is one nucleotide away. Sequencing libraries for TCR beta were prepared with iRepertoire HTBI primers and Arm-PCR of CDR3 regions. Each CDR3 protein is one row after TCRdb ran MiXCR on the multiplex PCR reads. The table shows about 440,000 distinct CDR3 sequences, with under 15% occurring only once. This sample stems from a study of regulatory T cells in long-lasting Graves disease. The CDR3 consists of 16 residues. V dropped 1 base and J dropped 7 bases, with 21 bases sitting between them. From germline, CDR1 is SGHTS and CDR2 YDEGEE. Time point meaning: newly diagnosed GD, antithyroid drugs for less than 3 months. From PBMCs, RNA was extracted and then used to make the TCR library. This sample also appeared in a second study, on T cells in Graves' hyperthyroidism and ophthalmopathy. That work contributes: A set of HTBI primers served as the primers for a first-round RT-PCR of the TCR CDR3.

The V call is TRBV5-8, the J call TRBJ2-7; possible D gene TRBD2, 7 bases. This TCR was recovered from a young woman with Graves disease. The source material was peripheral blood mononuclear cells (PBMCs), sampled at new diagnosis, from a patient treated with antithyroid drugs. CDR3 amino acids: CASSLLGGGLANEQYF. CDR3 DNA: TGTGCCAGCAGCTTGTTAGGGGGAGGGTTGGCCAATGAGCAGTACTTC.